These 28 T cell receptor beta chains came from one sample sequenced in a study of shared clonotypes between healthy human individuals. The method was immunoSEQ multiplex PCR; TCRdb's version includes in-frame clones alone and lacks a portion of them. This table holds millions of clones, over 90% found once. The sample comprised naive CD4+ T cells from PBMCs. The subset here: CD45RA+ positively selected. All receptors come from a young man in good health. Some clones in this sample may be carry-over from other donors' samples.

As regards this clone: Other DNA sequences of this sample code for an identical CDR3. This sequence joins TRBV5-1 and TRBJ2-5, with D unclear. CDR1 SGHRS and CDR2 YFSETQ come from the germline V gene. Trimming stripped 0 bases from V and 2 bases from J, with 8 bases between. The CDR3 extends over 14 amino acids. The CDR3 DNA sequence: TGCGCCAGCAGCTTGGGACCAGAGCAAGAGACCCAGTACTTC. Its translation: CASSLGPEQETQYF.

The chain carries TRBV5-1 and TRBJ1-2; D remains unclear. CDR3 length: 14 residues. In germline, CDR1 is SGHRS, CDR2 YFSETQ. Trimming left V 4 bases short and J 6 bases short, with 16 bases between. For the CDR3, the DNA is TGCGCCAGCAGCCCTCTCGATCCCGGTAATGGCTACACCTTC. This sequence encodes CASSPLDPGNGYTF.

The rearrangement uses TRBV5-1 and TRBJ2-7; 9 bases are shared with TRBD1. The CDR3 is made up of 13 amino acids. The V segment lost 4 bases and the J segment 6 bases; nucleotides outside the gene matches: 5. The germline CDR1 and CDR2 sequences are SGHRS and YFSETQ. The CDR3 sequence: CASSRDRASEQYF. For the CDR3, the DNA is TGCGCCAGCAGCCGGGACAGGGCTAGCGAGCAGTACTTC. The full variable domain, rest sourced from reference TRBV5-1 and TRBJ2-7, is KAGVTQTPRYLIKTRGQQVTLSCSPISGHRSVSWYQQTPGQGLQFLFEYFSETQRNKGNFPGRFSGRQFSNSRSEMNVSTLELGDSALYLCASSRDRASEQYFGPGTRLTVT.

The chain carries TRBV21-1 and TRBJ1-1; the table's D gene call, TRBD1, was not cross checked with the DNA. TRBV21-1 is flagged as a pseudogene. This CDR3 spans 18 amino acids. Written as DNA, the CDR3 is TGTGCCAGCAGCAAAGCGGGGAGCAGGGGTGGGTCTAGGACTGAAGCTTTCTTT. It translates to CASSKAGSRGGSRTEAFF.

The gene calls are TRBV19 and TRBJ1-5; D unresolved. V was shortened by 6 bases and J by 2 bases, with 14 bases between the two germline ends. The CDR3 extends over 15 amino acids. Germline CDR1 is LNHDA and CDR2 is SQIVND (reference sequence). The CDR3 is CASSPYESRNQPQHF. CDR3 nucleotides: TGTGCCAGTAGCCCGTATGAGTCGCGCAATCAGCCCCAGCATTTT.

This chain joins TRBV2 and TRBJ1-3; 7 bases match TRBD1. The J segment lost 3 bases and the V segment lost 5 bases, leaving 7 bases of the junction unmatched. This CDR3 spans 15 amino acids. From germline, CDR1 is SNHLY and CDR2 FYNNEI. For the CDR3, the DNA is TGTGCCAGCAGTCCGACAGGGTCGGATGGAAACACCATATATTTT. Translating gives CASSPTGSDGNTIYF.

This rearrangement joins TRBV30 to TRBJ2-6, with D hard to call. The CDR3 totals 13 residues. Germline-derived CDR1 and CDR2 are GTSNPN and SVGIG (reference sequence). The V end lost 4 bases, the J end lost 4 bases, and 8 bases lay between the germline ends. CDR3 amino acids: CAWMGTGANVLTF. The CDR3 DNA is TGTGCCTGGATGGGTACAGGGGCCAACGTCCTGACTTTC.

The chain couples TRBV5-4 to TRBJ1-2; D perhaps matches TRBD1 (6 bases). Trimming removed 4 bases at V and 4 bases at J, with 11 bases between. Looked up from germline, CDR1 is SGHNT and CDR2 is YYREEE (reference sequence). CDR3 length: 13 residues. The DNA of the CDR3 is TGTGCCAGCAGCGCGGACAGAACCTATGGCTACACCTTC. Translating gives CASSADRTYGYTF.

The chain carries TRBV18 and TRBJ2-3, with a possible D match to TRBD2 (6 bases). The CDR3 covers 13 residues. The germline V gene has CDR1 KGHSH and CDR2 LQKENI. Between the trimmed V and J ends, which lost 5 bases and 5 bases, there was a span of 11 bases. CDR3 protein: CASSSGEGDTQYF. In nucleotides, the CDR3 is TGTGCCAGCTCATCGGGAGAAGGAGATACGCAGTATTTT.

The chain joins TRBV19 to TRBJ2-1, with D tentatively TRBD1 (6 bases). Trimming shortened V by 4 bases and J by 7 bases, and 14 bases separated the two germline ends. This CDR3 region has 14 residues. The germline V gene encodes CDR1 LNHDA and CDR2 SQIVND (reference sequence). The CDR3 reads CASSSSVQGNEQFF. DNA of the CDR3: TGTGCCAGTAGTAGTTCGGTCCAGGGGAATGAGCAGTTCTTC.

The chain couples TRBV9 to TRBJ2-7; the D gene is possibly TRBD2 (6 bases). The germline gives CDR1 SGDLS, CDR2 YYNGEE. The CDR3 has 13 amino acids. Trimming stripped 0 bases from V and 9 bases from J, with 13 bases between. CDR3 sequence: CASSVDSEGGQYF. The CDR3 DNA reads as TGTGCCAGCAGCGTAGACTCGGAGGGTGGGCAGTACTTC.

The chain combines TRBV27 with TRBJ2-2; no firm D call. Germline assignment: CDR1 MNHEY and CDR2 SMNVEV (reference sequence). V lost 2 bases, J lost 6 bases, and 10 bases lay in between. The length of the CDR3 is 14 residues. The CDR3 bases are TGTGCCAGCAGTTTAGATCGGGTCCCCGGGGAGCTGTTTTTT. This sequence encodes CASSLDRVPGELFF.

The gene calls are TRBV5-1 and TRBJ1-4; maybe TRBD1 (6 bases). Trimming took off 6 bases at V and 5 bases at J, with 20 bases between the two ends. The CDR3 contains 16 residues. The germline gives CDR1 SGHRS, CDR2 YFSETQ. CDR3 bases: TGCGCCAGCACCCCGGATTACTGGACAGAAAATGAAAAACTGTTTTTT. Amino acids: CASTPDYWTENEKLFF.

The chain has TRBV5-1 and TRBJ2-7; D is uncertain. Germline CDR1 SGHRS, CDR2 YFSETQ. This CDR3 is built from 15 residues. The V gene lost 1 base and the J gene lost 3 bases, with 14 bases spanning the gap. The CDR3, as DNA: TGCGCCAGCAGCTTGTCCTCCATAATCGGCTACGAGCAGTACTTC. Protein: CASSLSSIIGYEQYF.

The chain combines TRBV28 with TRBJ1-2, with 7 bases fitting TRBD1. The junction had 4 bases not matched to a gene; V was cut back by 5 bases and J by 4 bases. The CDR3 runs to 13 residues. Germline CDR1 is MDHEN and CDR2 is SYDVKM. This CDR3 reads CASSGTDSYGYTF. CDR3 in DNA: TGTGCCAGCAGTGGGACAGATTCCTATGGCTACACCTTC.

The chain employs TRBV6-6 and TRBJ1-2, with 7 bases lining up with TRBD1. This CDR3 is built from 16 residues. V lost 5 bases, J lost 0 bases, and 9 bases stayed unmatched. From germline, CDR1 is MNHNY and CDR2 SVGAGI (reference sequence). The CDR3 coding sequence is TGTGCCAGCAGTAAAAAAGCACAGGGGCCTAACTATGGCTACACCTTC. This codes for CASSKKAQGPNYGYTF.

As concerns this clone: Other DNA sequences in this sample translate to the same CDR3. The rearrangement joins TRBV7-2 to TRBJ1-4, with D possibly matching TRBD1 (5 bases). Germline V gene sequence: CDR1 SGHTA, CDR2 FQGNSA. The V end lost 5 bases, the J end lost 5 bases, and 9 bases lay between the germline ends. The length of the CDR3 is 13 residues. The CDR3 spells CASSRGGNEKLFF. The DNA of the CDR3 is TGTGCCAGCAGCCGGGGGGGAAATGAAAAACTGTTTTTT.

CDR3 residues: CASSYTGGAGNEQFF. Written as DNA, the CDR3 is TGTGCCAGCAGCTACACAGGGGGCGCCGGTAATGAGCAGTTCTTC. V usage is TRBV7-3 and J usage is TRBJ2-1, with 9 bases fitting TRBD1. Germline trimming cut 4 bases from V and 7 bases from J; bases unmatched to any gene: 8. The CDR3 covers 15 residues. The V gene's germline CDR1 is SGHTA and CDR2 FQGTGA.

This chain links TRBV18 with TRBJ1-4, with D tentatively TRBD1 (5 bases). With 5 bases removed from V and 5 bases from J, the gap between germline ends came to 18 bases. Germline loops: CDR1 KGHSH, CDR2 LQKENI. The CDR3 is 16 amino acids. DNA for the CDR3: TGTGCCAGCTCAGAACTGATGGGGGGAGCGAATGAAAAACTGTTTTTT. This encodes CASSELMGGANEKLFF.

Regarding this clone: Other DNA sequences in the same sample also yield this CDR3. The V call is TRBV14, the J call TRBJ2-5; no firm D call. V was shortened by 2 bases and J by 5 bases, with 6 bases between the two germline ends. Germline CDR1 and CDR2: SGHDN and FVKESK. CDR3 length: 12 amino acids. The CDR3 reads CASSQSRETQYF. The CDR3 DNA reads TGTGCCAGCAGCCAATCGAGGGAGACCCAGTACTTC.

The CDR3 nucleotides read TGTGCCAGCAGCTTAATGGGGCCCTACGAGCAGTACTTC. Translation gives CASSLMGPYEQYF. The chain uses TRBV7-2 and TRBJ2-7; perhaps TRBD1 as D (5 bases). V lost 2 bases, J lost 2 bases, and 7 bases lay in between. CDR3 length equals 13 residues. CDR1 and CDR2 from the germline V gene are SGHTA and FQGNSA.

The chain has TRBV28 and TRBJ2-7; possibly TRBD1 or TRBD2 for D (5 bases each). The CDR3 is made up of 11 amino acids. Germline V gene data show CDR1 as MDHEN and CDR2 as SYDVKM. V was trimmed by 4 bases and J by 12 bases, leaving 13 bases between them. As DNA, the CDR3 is TGTGCCAGCAGTTACCGGGACGAGACGTACTTC. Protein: CASSYRDETYF.

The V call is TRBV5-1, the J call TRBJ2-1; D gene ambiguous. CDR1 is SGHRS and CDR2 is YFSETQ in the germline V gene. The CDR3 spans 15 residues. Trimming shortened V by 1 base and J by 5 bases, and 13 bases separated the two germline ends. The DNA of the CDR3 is TGCGCCAGCAGCTTGCCCAGGCTAGGCCACAATGAGCAGTTCTTC. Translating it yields CASSLPRLGHNEQFF.

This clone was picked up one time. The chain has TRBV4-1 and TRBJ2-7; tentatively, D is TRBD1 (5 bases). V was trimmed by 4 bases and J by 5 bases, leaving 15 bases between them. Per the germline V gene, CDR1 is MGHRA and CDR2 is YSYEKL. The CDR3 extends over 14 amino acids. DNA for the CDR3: TGCGCCAGCAGCCCCGGGCCCCTGGGGCACGAGCAGTACTTC. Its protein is CASSPGPLGHEQYF.

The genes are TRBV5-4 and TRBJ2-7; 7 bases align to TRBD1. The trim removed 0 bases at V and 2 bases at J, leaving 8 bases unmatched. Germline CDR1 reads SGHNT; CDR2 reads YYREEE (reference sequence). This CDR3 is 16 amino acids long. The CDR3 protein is CASSLVDLTGTYEQYF. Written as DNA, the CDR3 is TGTGCCAGCAGCTTGGTGGATCTGACAGGGACCTACGAGCAGTACTTC.

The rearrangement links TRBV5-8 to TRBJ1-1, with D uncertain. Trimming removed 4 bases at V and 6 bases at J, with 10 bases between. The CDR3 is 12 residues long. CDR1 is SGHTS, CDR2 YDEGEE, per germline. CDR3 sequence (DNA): TGTGCCAGCAGCCCCGGGAGGGCTGAAGCTTTCTTT. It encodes CASSPGRAEAFF.

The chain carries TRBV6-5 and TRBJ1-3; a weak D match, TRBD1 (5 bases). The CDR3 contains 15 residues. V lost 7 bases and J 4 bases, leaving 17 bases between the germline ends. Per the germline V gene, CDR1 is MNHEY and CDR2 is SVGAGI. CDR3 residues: CASTRVGVGGNTIYF. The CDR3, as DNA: TGTGCCAGCACCCGGGTGGGGGTTGGCGGAAACACCATATATTTT.

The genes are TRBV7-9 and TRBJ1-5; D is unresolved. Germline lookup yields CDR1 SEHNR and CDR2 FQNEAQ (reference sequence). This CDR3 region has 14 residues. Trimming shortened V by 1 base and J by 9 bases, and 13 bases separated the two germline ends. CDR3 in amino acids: CASSLVTASGPQHF. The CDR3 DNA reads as TGTGCCAGCAGCTTAGTGACGGCGTCGGGGCCCCAGCATTTT.